These 8 T cell receptor beta chains originate from one sample sequenced in a study of blood T cell repertoires in COVID-19. The data were produced by immunoSEQ multiplex PCR, yet TCRdb's version contains in-frame clones alone and is incomplete. The sample holds more than 95,000 clones, 82% seen once. The specimen was peripheral blood. Source of these receptors: a man between 60 and 75 years old with acute or convalescent COVID-19.

This chain links TRBV2 with TRBJ1-5; TRBD1 is a possible D gene (5 bases). V lost 6 bases to trimming and J lost 0 bases, with 9 bases between them. Germline V gene data show CDR1 as SNHLY and CDR2 as FYNNEI. This CDR3 is 14 amino acids long. The CDR3 sequence: CASRRTTSNQPQHF. The CDR3 DNA reads TGTGCCAGCAGAAGGACAACTAGCAATCAGCCCCAGCATTTT.

This clone was observed a single time. In DNA, the CDR3 is TGCGCCAGCAGCGTACTAGCGGGAGTCGACAATGAGCAGTTCTTC. Its translation: CASSVLAGVDNEQFF. This chain uses TRBV5-1 with TRBJ2-1; 11 bases line up with TRBD2. The CDR3 is made up of 15 amino acids. V lost 4 bases, J lost 5 bases, and 5 bases stayed unmatched. Germline V gene lookup returns CDR1 SGHRS and CDR2 YFSETQ.

The chain uses TRBV5-6 and TRBJ2-1; D remains ambiguous. Germline loops: CDR1 SGHDT, CDR2 YYEEEE. Trimming removed 3 bases at V and 4 bases at J, with 11 bases between. The length of the CDR3 is 14 residues. CDR3 sequence reads: CASSSVWRYNEQFF. The CDR3 DNA reads TGTGCCAGCAGCTCCGTCTGGCGGTACAATGAGCAGTTCTTC.

The rearrangement links TRBV5-1 to TRBJ2-1, with 11 positions matching TRBD2. Germline CDR1 and CDR2: SGHRS and YFSETQ. This CDR3 is 16 amino acids long. Unmatched junction bases numbered 6, after V lost 3 bases and J lost 4 bases. For the CDR3, the DNA is TGCGCCAGCAGCTGGACCGGGACTAGCGGTTACAATGAGCAGTTCTTC. Amino acids: CASSWTGTSGYNEQFF.

The rearrangement uses TRBV5-4 and TRBJ2-3; D is possibly TRBD1 (6 bases). This CDR3 comprises 15 residues. Germline loops: CDR1 SGHNT, CDR2 YYREEE (reference sequence). The germline V and J ends were trimmed by 0 bases and 3 bases, with 11 bases remaining between them. The CDR3 spells CASSLGTENTDTQYF. CDR3 DNA sequence: TGTGCCAGCAGCTTGGGGACAGAGAATACAGATACGCAGTATTTT.

Comments on this clone: Relative to the germline gene, one junction end is altered; a read error may explain this. CDR3 loop: CASSSSRDRVLYEQYF. CDR3 coding DNA: TGTGCTAGCAGCTCATCCCGGGACAGGGTCCTCTACGAGCAGTACTTC. V usage is TRBV7-7 and J usage is TRBJ2-7; 9 bases fit TRBD1. The germline V gene encodes CDR1 SSHAT and CDR2 FNYEAQ (reference sequence). CDR3 length: 16 amino acids. Based on the CDR3 plus reference TRBV7-7 and TRBJ2-7, the full variable domain is GAGVSQSPRYKVTKRGQDVTLRCDPISSHATLYWYQQALGQGPEFLTYFNYEAQPDKSGLPSDRFSAERPEGSISTLTIQRTEQRDSAMYRCASSSSRDRVLYEQYFGPGTRLTVT.

This clone was seen a few times. V gene TRBV5-6 combines with J gene TRBJ1-3; 8 bases agree with TRBD1. The CDR3 contains 14 residues. Germline assignment: CDR1 SGHDT and CDR2 YYEEEE. V shed 4 bases, J shed 2 bases, and the junction held 2 bases outside the gene matches. The CDR3 bases are TGTGCCAGCAGCCCGGACAGGGCTGGAAACACCATATATTTT. Translated: CASSPDRAGNTIYF.

The genes are TRBV5-6 and TRBJ1-3; 7 nucleotides line up with TRBD1. Looked up from germline, CDR1 is SGHDT and CDR2 is YYEEEE. The trim removed 4 bases at V and 0 bases at J, leaving 1 base unmatched. The CDR3 totals 14 residues. The CDR3 region is CASSRQGSGNTIYF. The CDR3 nucleotides are TGTGCCAGCAGCCGACAGGGCTCTGGAAACACCATATATTTT.